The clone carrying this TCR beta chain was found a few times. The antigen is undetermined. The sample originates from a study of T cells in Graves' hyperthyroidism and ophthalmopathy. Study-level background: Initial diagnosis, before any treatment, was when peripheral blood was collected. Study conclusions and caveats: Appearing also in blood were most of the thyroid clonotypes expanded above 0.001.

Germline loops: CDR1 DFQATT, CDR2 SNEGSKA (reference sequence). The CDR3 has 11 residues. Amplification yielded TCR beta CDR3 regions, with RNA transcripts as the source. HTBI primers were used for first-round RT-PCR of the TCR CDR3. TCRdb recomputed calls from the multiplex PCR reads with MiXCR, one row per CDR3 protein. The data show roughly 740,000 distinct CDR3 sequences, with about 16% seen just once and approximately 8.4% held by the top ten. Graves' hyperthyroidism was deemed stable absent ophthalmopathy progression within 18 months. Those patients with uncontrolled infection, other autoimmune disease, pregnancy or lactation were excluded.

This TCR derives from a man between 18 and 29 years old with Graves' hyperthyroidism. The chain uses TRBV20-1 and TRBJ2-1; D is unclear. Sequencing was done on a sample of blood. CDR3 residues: CRATVYNEQFF. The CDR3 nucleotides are TGCAGAGCCACGGTGTACAATGAGCAGTTCTTC.